This T cell receptor (beta chain) was obtained from a study of CD8+ T cells in alopecia areata. Study-wide background: Oral tofacitinib, 5 to 10 mg twice daily, was given in an open-label trial. Regarding the study as a whole: Compared with normal scalp, lesional scalp had higher clonality and more expanded CD8+ clones. Treatment with tofacitinib significantly lowered scalp clonality and reduced expanded CD8+ clones among the top 100. Scalp and blood samples kept many expanded lesional clones throughout tofacitinib.

As to this clone: The antigen is undetermined.

Specified treatment: oral pan-JAK inhibitor, 5-10 mg twice daily. TCR sequencing used cDNA made by reverse transcription of extracted RNA. Assay: immunoSEQ multiplex PCR; the TCRdb copy retains only in-frame clones and omits some. The sample includes about 110,000 clones, around three fifths seen only once; the top ten take more than 10%. Germline values: CDR1 MNHNS, CDR2 SASEGT. Trimming removed 6 bases from V and 4 bases from J, with 13 bases in between. The CDR3 runs 13 residues. The sequence derives from a human donor with alopecia areata. The material sequenced was CD8+ T cells sorted from blood, taken at week 24, from a patient treated with tofacitinib. The chain uses TRBV6-1 and TRBJ2-7; the D call may be TRBD1 or TRBD2 (6 bases each). As DNA, the CDR3 is TGTGCCAGCAGACCGGGGGCGACTTACGAGCAGTACTTC. It is translated as CASRPGATYEQYF.